The 32 T cell receptor beta chains in this list originate from one sample, sequenced in a study of T-cell reconstitution after alpha-beta-depleted transplantation in children. The TCRbeta library was prepared with unique molecular identifiers. TCRdb itself ran the PCR reads through MiXCR, one entry per CDR3 protein. The sample carries some 600,000 distinct CDR3 sequences, 10% to 15% recorded once. The sequenced sample was PBMCs, mostly from graft donor cells, obtained 360 days after TCRalphabeta/CD19-depleted stem cell transplant. The receptors come from a male patient between 10 and 17 years old who had a stem cell transplant for acute myeloid leukemia, so the T cells may come from the graft donor.

This rearrangement joins TRBV4-2 to TRBJ2-7; D might be TRBD2 (6 bases). The CDR3 is 16 amino acids. The V and J ends lost 3 bases and 2 bases respectively, with 17 bases between them. Germline CDR1 reads LGHNA; CDR2 reads YNFKEQ. The CDR3 region is CASSQALGLPPYEQYF. The CDR3 DNA reads as TGTGCCAGCAGCCAGGCACTGGGACTGCCGCCCTACGAGCAGTACTTC.

The chain combines TRBV11-2 with TRBJ2-3; D possibly corresponds to TRBD2 (5 bases). The CDR3 covers 12 residues. The ends were cut back, 6 bases at V and 5 bases at J, with 9 bases in the middle. Germline values: CDR1 SGHAT, CDR2 FQNNGV. CDR3: CASRGEGDTQYF. DNA for the CDR3: TGTGCCAGCAGGGGAGAGGGAGATACGCAGTATTTT.

With respect to this clonotype: A junction boundary mismatches the germline segment, possibly from a read error. The gene calls are TRBV9 and TRBJ2-1; D unresolved. The CDR3 consists of 13 residues. Germline lookup yields CDR1 SGDLS and CDR2 YYNGEE. The CDR3 DNA is TGTGCCAGAAGCGTAGGAGCGTTGACGCCGCAGTTCTTC. Translation gives CARSVGALTPQFF.

There are a few counts of this clonotype. This rearrangement joins TRBV25-1 to TRBJ2-5; 10 bases are shared with TRBD1. The CDR3 runs 14 residues. The ends lost 6 bases at V and 2 bases at J; junction bases unmatched: 3. Germline V gene data show CDR1 as MGHDK and CDR2 as SYGVNS. The CDR3 DNA is TGTGCCAGCAGCAGACAGGGGGCTCAAGAGACCCAGTACTTC. Protein product: CASSRQGAQETQYF. Together with reference TRBV25-1 and TRBJ2-5, the CDR3 gives the full variable domain: EADIYQTPRYLVIGTGKKITLECSQTMGHDKMYWYQQDPGMELHLIHYSYGVNSTEKGDLSSESTVSRIRTEHFPLTLESARPSHTSQYLCASSRQGAQETQYFGPGTRLLVL.

V and J are TRBV29-1 and TRBJ1-2, with D unresolved. Germline V CDR1 and CDR2: SQVTM, ANQGSEA. V shed 4 bases and J shed 2 bases, with 8 bases lying between them. The CDR3 loop spans 12 amino acids. The CDR3 reads CSVVSGNYGYTF. For the CDR3, the DNA is TGCAGCGTTGTATCGGGGAACTATGGCTACACCTTC.

This clonotype was seen repeatedly, ten times or more. The chain couples TRBV21-1 to TRBJ1-5; the D call TRBD1 from the table was never checked on the DNA. TRBV21-1 is described as a pseudogene. There are 19 residues in the CDR3. CDR3 protein: CASSKEGSTGGPGNQPQHF. The CDR3, as DNA: TGTGCCAGCAGCAAAGAAGGGAGCACAGGGGGTCCTGGCAATCAGCCCCAGCATTTT.

This clonotype was detected ten times or more. The chain employs TRBV29-1 and TRBJ2-7; the match to TRBD2 covers 9 bases. Germline V gives CDR1 SQVTM, CDR2 ANQGSEA. The CDR3 is made up of 15 amino acids. The V segment lost 3 bases and the J segment 3 bases; nucleotides outside the gene matches: 9. CDR3 coding DNA: TGCAGCGTTGAGTTTAGCGGGAGTAAAGGCTACGAGCAGTACTTC. This encodes CSVEFSGSKGYEQYF.

This clonotype came up many times. V is TRBV27 and J is TRBJ2-3; maybe TRBD1 (5 bases). Germline CDR1 is MNHEY and CDR2 is SMNVEV (reference sequence). Trimming took 11 bases from V and 2 from J, leaving 14 bases between them. The CDR3 is 13 amino acids. The CDR3 reads CASRQTVTDTQYF. The CDR3 DNA reads as TGTGCCTCCCGTCAGACAGTCACAGATACGCAGTATTTT.

The table lists this clonotype with a few counts. The J gene is TRBJ2-6, the V gene TRBV4-3; 7 nucleotides line up with TRBD2. The V gene end was trimmed by 4 bases and the J gene end by 2 bases; junction bases not matched to a gene: 14. CDR1 and CDR2 from the germline V gene are LGHNA and YSLEER. This CDR3 has 19 amino acids. As DNA, the CDR3 is TGCGCCAGCAGCCCCGTGCTTGGCGGGGGAGCCCCTGGGGCCAACGTCCTGACTTTC. This encodes CASSPVLGGGAPGANVLTF.

This clonotype was recorded many times. The chain uses TRBV28 and TRBJ2-7, with 11 bases aligning to TRBD2. Germline lookup yields CDR1 MDHEN and CDR2 SYDVKM. Unmatched junction bases numbered 7, after V lost 5 bases and J lost 7 bases. This CDR3 is built from 14 residues. CDR3 loop: CASSLAGGSREQYF. The CDR3 DNA is TGTGCCAGCAGTCTAGCGGGAGGTTCCAGAGAGCAGTACTTC. Based on the CDR3 plus reference TRBV28 and TRBJ2-7, the full variable domain is DVKVTQSSRYLVKRTGEKVFLECVQDMDHENMFWYRQDPGLGLRLIYFSYDVKMKEKGDIPEGYSVSREKKERFSLILESASTNQTSMYLCASSLAGGSREQYFGPGTRLTVT.

This clonotype showed up many times. The V and J genes are TRBV16 and TRBJ2-5, with TRBD1 matching over 8 bases. J gave up 3 bases and V 2 bases, and 11 bases lay outside the gene matches. CDR1 and CDR2 from the germline V gene are KGHSY and FQNENV. The CDR3 has 17 residues. The CDR3 DNA sequence: TGTGCCAGCAGCCAAGGTCCCCCAGGGGGCGGAAAAGAGACCCAGTACTTC. This translates into CASSQGPPGGGKETQYF.

This clonotype was observed a handful of times. The chain couples TRBV29-1 to TRBJ1-2; the match to TRBD1 covers 8 bases. The V segment lost 7 bases and the J segment 8 bases; nucleotides outside the gene matches: 12. CDR3 size: 13 residues. CDR1 and CDR2 (germline): SQVTM, ANQGSEA. CDR3 coding DNA: TGCAGCGCTCCCCTCAGGGGGCCACGGGGCTACACCTTC. This encodes CSAPLRGPRGYTF.

In its sample, this clonotype was seen a few times. The chain joins TRBV12-3 or TRBV12-4 to TRBJ2-7; 7 bases line up with TRBD2. V gave up 1 base and J gave up 4 bases; unmatched junction bases: 13. The CDR3 consists of 17 residues. DNA for the CDR3: TGTGCCAGCAGTTTAGTTATAGGAGCGGGAAAGGGGTACGAGCAGTACTTC. This codes for CASSLVIGAGKGYEQYF.

This clonotype has just a few counts. This chain uses TRBV20-1 with TRBJ2-7, with a tentative D call TRBD2 (6 bases). Looked up from germline, CDR1 is DFQATT and CDR2 is SNEGSKA (reference sequence). CDR3 length: 15 residues. The V end lost 6 bases, the J end lost 2 bases, and 20 bases lay between the germline ends. Written as DNA, the CDR3 is TGCAGTGCCCCCGGCCTAGCGCACCTAGCCTACGAGCAGTACTTC. This translates into CSAPGLAHLAYEQYF.

On this clonotype itself: Sequence at one end of the junction differs from germline and may be a read error. The chain joins TRBV28 to TRBJ1-5; D may be TRBD1 (6 bases). The germline V gene encodes CDR1 MDHEN and CDR2 SYDVKM. The CDR3 runs to 17 residues. The CDR3 sequence is CAISPTITTGQNQPQHF. The DNA of the CDR3 is TGTGCCATCAGTCCCACCATCACGACAGGCCAAAATCAGCCCCAGCATTTT.

The chain has TRBV6-2 or TRBV6-3 and TRBJ1-5; D is ambiguous. V lost 4 bases and J lost 5, with 15 bases in between. Germline-derived CDR1 and CDR2 are MNHEY and SVGEGT. CDR3 length equals 15 residues. The CDR3 DNA is TGTGCCAGCAGTTCCAGGATACGGGAAGATCAGCCCCAGCATTTT. This gives the protein CASSSRIREDQPQHF.

The chain is built from TRBV27 and TRBJ2-7; 9 bases match TRBD2. Germline V gene sequence: CDR1 MNHEY, CDR2 SMNVEV (reference sequence). The V segment lost 3 bases and the J segment 8 bases; nucleotides outside the gene matches: 14. CDR3 length equals 16 residues. The CDR3 loop reads CASSLWLAGGSRKQYF. The CDR3 DNA reads TGTGCCAGCAGTTTGTGGCTGGCGGGAGGGAGTAGAAAGCAGTACTTC.

This clonotype turned up a few times. The chain employs TRBV5-6 and TRBJ2-5, with a possible D match to TRBD1 (6 bases). Germline V lookup: CDR1 SGHDT, CDR2 YYEEEE. There are 16 residues in the CDR3. The ends were cut back, 1 base at V and 5 bases at J, with 18 bases in the middle. In nucleotides, the CDR3 is TGTGCCAGCAGCTTGTCTCGACAGGCCCTGGGGGAGACCCAGTACTTC. It encodes CASSLSRQALGETQYF.

This clonotype was detected ten times or more. At one boundary the junction diverges from the germline segment, which might be a read error. V is TRBV7-7 and J is TRBJ2-3, with D unclear. This CDR3 has 15 amino acids. Germline lookup yields CDR1 SSHAT and CDR2 FNYEAQ (reference sequence). CDR3 amino acids: CASSLGLGRTDTQYF. The DNA of the CDR3 is TGTGCTAGCAGCTTAGGTCTAGGTCGCACAGATACGCAGTATTTT.

Comments on this clonotype: Because the CDR3's place on the DNA is in doubt, the DNA is left out and the CDR3 is given as listed by TCRdb. The gene calls are TRBV28 and TRBJ2-1. The V gene's germline CDR1 is MDHEN and CDR2 SYDVKM. The CDR3 comprises 11 residues, both ends counted. The CDR3 protein is CASSYLAVEFF.

This clonotype was seen repeatedly, ten times or more. The gene calls are TRBV7-6 and TRBJ2-1, with 8 bases identical to TRBD2. V was clipped by 5 bases and J by 2 bases; unmatched bases: 5. The V gene's germline CDR1 is SGHVS and CDR2 FNYEAQ. The CDR3 loop spans 15 amino acids. CDR3 nucleotides: TGTGCCAGCAGCCTCGTAGCGGGGCCCTACAATGAGCAGTTCTTC. Amino acids: CASSLVAGPYNEQFF.

This chain joins TRBV18 and TRBJ2-3; the match to TRBD2 covers 12 bases. The CDR3 has 14 amino acids. The germline V gene has CDR1 KGHSH and CDR2 LQKENI. V lost 3 bases to trimming and J lost 6 bases; unmatched junction nucleotides: 1. Here the CDR3 reads CASSPGTSGDTQYF. In DNA, the CDR3 is TGTGCCAGCTCACCCGGGACTAGCGGGGATACGCAGTATTTT.

The chain uses TRBV5-1 and TRBJ2-2; 7 positions match TRBD1. This CDR3 contains 17 residues. Germline V gene sequence: CDR1 SGHRS, CDR2 YFSETQ. After removal of 5 bases from V and 0 bases from J, the junction contained 10 bases not matched to a gene. Here the CDR3 DNA reads TGCGCCAGCAGTCGTACAGGGGCCCGAGCGAACACCGGGGAGCTGTTTTTT. It yields the protein CASSRTGARANTGELFF.

This clonotype occurred many times. This chain links TRBV28 with TRBJ2-1; 11 bases align to TRBD2. J gave up 3 bases and V 5 bases, and 6 bases lay outside the gene matches. This CDR3 is built from 16 residues. Germline CDR1 is MDHEN and CDR2 is SYDVKM. CDR3 protein: CASSPRLAGLYNEQFF. CDR3 DNA sequence: TGTGCCAGCAGTCCCCGACTAGCGGGACTCTACAATGAGCAGTTCTTC.

In this sample, this clonotype turned up many times. The genes are TRBV5-1 and TRBJ2-7; 7 bases match TRBD1. The junction had 6 bases not matched to a gene; V was cut back by 3 bases and J by 3 bases. Germline lookup yields CDR1 SGHRS and CDR2 YFSETQ. The CDR3 has 14 amino acids. The CDR3 DNA is TGCGCCAGCAGCTCTACAGGGGTTGACTACGAGCAGTACTTC. Residues: CASSSTGVDYEQYF.

This chain joins TRBV20-1 and TRBJ2-3, with 11 bases that match TRBD2. The CDR3 has 17 residues. The trim removed 3 bases at V and 6 bases at J, leaving 14 bases unmatched. The germline V gene has CDR1 DFQATT and CDR2 SNEGSKA (reference sequence). For the CDR3, the DNA is TGCAGTGCTAGCGAGAGTCATACTAGCGGGAGTGGGGATACGCAGTATTTT. This translates into CSASESHTSGSGDTQYF.

The chain couples TRBV12-3 or TRBV12-4 to TRBJ1-1; D is uncertain. The CDR3 is 13 amino acids. Trimming took off 6 bases at V and 4 bases at J, with 12 bases between the two ends. The chain's CDR3 is CASSIGSFTEAFF. CDR3 DNA sequence: TGTGCCAGCAGCATCGGCAGTTTCACTGAAGCTTTCTTT.

The V gene is TRBV20-1, the J gene TRBJ2-1, with 9 bases identical to TRBD2. CDR1 and CDR2 from the germline V gene are DFQATT and SNEGSKA (reference sequence). CDR3 length equals 20 residues. The trim removed 3 bases at V and 0 bases at J, leaving 18 bases unmatched. CDR3 sequence reads: CSASPRGLAGPLASYNEQFF. CDR3 nucleotide sequence: TGCAGTGCTAGCCCACGAGGGCTAGCGGGGCCCCTAGCCTCCTACAATGAGCAGTTCTTC.

This clonotype has a count of ten or more. The chain uses TRBV28 and TRBJ2-3, with D unclear. Germline CDR1 is MDHEN and CDR2 is SYDVKM. V shed 2 bases and J shed 2 bases, with 11 bases lying between them. There are 15 residues in the CDR3. In DNA, the CDR3 is TGTGCCAGCAGTTTACCTCCCGACTTCACAGATACGCAGTATTTT. It is translated as CASSLPPDFTDTQYF.

This chain joins TRBV10-3 and TRBJ1-6, with a possible D match to TRBD1 (5 bases). The CDR3 consists of 12 residues. V lost 8 bases to trimming and J lost 5 bases, with 7 bases between them. From germline, CDR1 is ENHRY and CDR2 SYGVKD. The CDR3 loop reads CAIGTDNSPLHF. The CDR3 region has the DNA TGTGCCATCGGGACCGATAATTCACCCCTCCACTTT.

J is TRBJ1-2 and V is TRBV20-1; D unclear. Trimming took off 7 bases at V and 8 bases at J, with 11 bases between the two ends. The CDR3 is made up of 10 amino acids. CDR1 DFQATT and CDR2 SNEGSKA come from the germline V gene (reference sequence). The DNA of the CDR3 is TGCAGTGTGGCTGGAGGAGGCTACACCTTC. The encoded protein is CSVAGGGYTF.

The chain employs TRBV3-1 and TRBJ2-7, with a tentative D call TRBD2 (6 bases). The V gene's germline CDR1 is LGHDT and CDR2 YNNKEL (reference sequence). This CDR3 contains 17 residues. V lost 4 bases and J lost 0, with 19 bases in between. The CDR3 here is CASSLMEGASNSYEQYF. In DNA, the CDR3 is TGTGCCAGCAGCCTCATGGAGGGCGCGAGTAACTCCTACGAGCAGTACTTC.